Sequencing of this T cell receptor beta chain was carried out in a study of blood T cell repertoires in COVID-19. The V and J ends lost 3 bases and 0 bases, in that order; junction bases with no gene match: 5. The CDR3 loop spans 17 amino acids. Germline V lookup: CDR1 MDHEN, CDR2 SYDVKM. Sequencing used immunoSEQ multiplex PCR; TCRdb keeps in-frame clones, though not all of them. Among tens of thousands of clones listed, 76% were seen once. This receptor was taken from a man between 65 and 80 years old with active or convalescent COVID-19. The rearrangement joins TRBV28 to TRBJ1-5; 10 bases agree with TRBD1. The source material was peripheral blood. DNA of the CDR3: TGTGCCAGCAGTTTGGACAGGGGGGAGACTAGCAATCAGCCCCAGCATTTT. This translates into CASSLDRGETSNQPQHF.